Each of the 2 T cell receptor beta chains below was sequenced from the same sample in a study of cytomegalovirus exposure and HLA in healthy donors. Primers: 60 Vbeta forward and 13 Jbeta reverse. The method was immunoSEQ multiplex PCR; TCRdb's version includes in-frame clones alone and lacks a portion of them. The sample has around 92,000 clones; around 74% are singletons. The sample consisted of PBMCs. These receptors came from a woman in her sixties or seventies in good health and CMV-seropositive.

This clone was observed a few times. J is TRBJ2-7 and V is TRBV29-1; tentative D call: TRBD2 (6 bases). Germline CDR1 SQVTM, CDR2 ANQGSEA. The CDR3 is made up of 13 amino acids. Trimming pared 7 bases from V and 5 bases from J, leaving 18 bases between. The CDR3 is CSGGLGGSDEQYF. The CDR3 DNA is TGCAGCGGTGGCCTGGGAGGATCCGACGAGCAGTACTTC.

The J gene is TRBJ2-7, the V gene TRBV18; 10 positions agree with TRBD1. From germline, CDR1 is KGHSH and CDR2 LQKENI. The CDR3 totals 16 residues. The V gene end was trimmed by 1 base and the J gene end by 0 bases; junction bases not matched to a gene: 3. The DNA for the CDR3 is TGTGCCAGCTCACCACGACAGGGGGCAAGCTCCTACGAGCAGTACTTC. Encoded protein: CASSPRQGASSYEQYF.